One and the same sample provided the 29 T cell receptor beta chains below, sequenced in a study of shared clonotypes between healthy human individuals. Produced via immunoSEQ multiplex PCR; TCRdb's table is partial and in-frame only. In the table there are millions of clones, about 92% of which are singletons. The sample taken for sequencing was naive CD4+ T cells sorted from blood. Specified subset: CD45RA+ positively selected. Receptors were obtained from a man between 18 and 29 years old in good health.

The chain recombines TRBV18 with TRBJ2-5; 8 nucleotides align to TRBD1. The germline V gene encodes CDR1 KGHSH and CDR2 LQKENI. With 4 bases clipped from V and 3 bases from J, the junction kept 4 bases outside the gene matches. The CDR3 loop spans 14 amino acids. The CDR3 DNA follows: TGTGCCAGCTCACGCCCGGACAGGGAAGAGACCCAGTACTTC. Its translation is CASSRPDREETQYF.

On this clone itself: Other DNA sequences of this sample code for an identical CDR3. The genes are TRBV7-9 and TRBJ1-1; no clear D. In germline, CDR1 is SEHNR, CDR2 FQNEAQ (reference sequence). The CDR3 sequence is 14 residues long. Trimming removed 2 bases from V and 4 bases from J, with 11 bases in between. The CDR3 spells CASSLPGVSTEAFF. As DNA, the CDR3 is TGTGCCAGCAGCTTACCAGGAGTGAGCACTGAAGCTTTCTTT.

The rearrangement joins TRBV10-3 to TRBJ2-7; TRBD2 aligns across 10 bases. V lost 0 bases to trimming and J lost 7 bases; unmatched junction nucleotides: 6. This CDR3 spans 15 amino acids. The germline V gene has CDR1 ENHRY and CDR2 SYGVKD. The CDR3 region has the DNA TGTGCCATCAGTGAGTCCCTAGCGGGAGCGGATGAGCAGTACTTC. It codes for CAISESLAGADEQYF.

V and J are TRBV4-2 and TRBJ2-3; 11 nucleotides align to TRBD2. CDR1 is LGHNA and CDR2 is YNFKEQ in the germline V gene. J was trimmed by 2 bases and V by 5 bases; bases with no gene match: 12. The CDR3 sequence is 18 residues long. CDR3 amino acids: CASSNRLAGLGTTDTQYF. CDR3 nucleotides: TGTGCCAGCAGCAACCGACTAGCGGGATTGGGGACCACAGATACGCAGTATTTT.

This clone was detected only a few times. This CDR3 is CAWMGQWNTEAFF. DNA of the CDR3: TGTGCCTGGATGGGACAGTGGAACACTGAAGCTTTCTTT. The rearrangement joins TRBV30 to TRBJ1-1; 7 bases are a match to TRBD1. The length of the CDR3 is 13 residues. V lost 4 bases and J lost 1; bases outside the gene matches: 3. Per the germline V gene, CDR1 is GTSNPN and CDR2 is SVGIG (reference sequence).

This chain connects TRBV25-1 to TRBJ2-5; D is unclear. The CDR3 totals 14 residues. V lost 1 base and J lost 3, with 9 bases in between. Germline assignment: CDR1 MGHDK and CDR2 SYGVNS. The CDR3 DNA reads as TGTGCCAGCAGTGAATCCTACGGAAAAGAGACCCAGTACTTC. Encoded protein: CASSESYGKETQYF.

Turning to this clone: Within the sample, other DNA sequences also encode this same CDR3. This chain joins TRBV5-4 and TRBJ2-5; D call uncertain. The CDR3 consists of 12 residues. V was pared by 0 bases and J by 4 bases, with 4 bases between. Germline V gene lookup returns CDR1 SGHNT and CDR2 YYREEE (reference sequence). The CDR3 sequence: CASSLGVETQYF. The CDR3 DNA is TGTGCCAGCAGCTTGGGTGTAGAGACCCAGTACTTC.

The J gene is TRBJ1-5, the V gene TRBV7-3; no definite D call. Per the germline V gene, CDR1 is SGHTA and CDR2 is FQGTGA. Between the trimmed V and J ends, which lost 0 bases and 5 bases, there was a span of 5 bases. The CDR3 is made up of 13 amino acids. This CDR3 is CASSLTVDQPQHF. The DNA of the CDR3 is TGTGCCAGCAGCTTAACGGTGGATCAGCCCCAGCATTTT.

The sample holds one count of this clone. The chain employs TRBV6-1 and TRBJ2-2; D is ambiguous. Germline V gene lookup returns CDR1 MNHNS and CDR2 SASEGT. V was trimmed by 5 bases and J by 5 bases, leaving 12 bases between them. The CDR3 contains 14 residues. CDR3 in amino acids: CASSFSPTTGELFF. The CDR3 DNA reads as TGTGCCAGCAGTTTTAGTCCGACAACCGGGGAGCTGTTTTTT.

The chain recombines TRBV5-1 with TRBJ2-3; 9 bases line up with TRBD1. The trim removed 3 bases at V and 5 bases at J, leaving 7 bases unmatched. Looked up from germline, CDR1 is SGHRS and CDR2 is YFSETQ. CDR3 length: 15 amino acids. Here the CDR3 reads CASSSTGGRLDTQYF. CDR3 DNA sequence: TGCGCCAGCAGCTCGACAGGGGGTCGATTAGATACGCAGTATTTT.

This chain connects TRBV2 to TRBJ1-1, with D perhaps matching TRBD1 (5 bases). V was shortened by 8 bases and J by 12 bases, with 22 bases between the two germline ends. CDR3 length: 13 amino acids. CDR1 is SNHLY, CDR2 FYNNEI, per germline. The CDR3 DNA follows: TGTGCCAGCCGAGCCGACGGGGGGTCTTGGACTTTCTTT. Residues: CASRADGGSWTFF.

This chain joins TRBV5-1 and TRBJ2-2; D may correspond to TRBD1 or TRBD2 (6 bases each). The V and J ends lost 4 bases and 1 base respectively, with 8 bases between them. Germline loops: CDR1 SGHRS, CDR2 YFSETQ. The CDR3 sequence is 14 residues long. CDR3 in amino acids: CASSAGQNTGELFF. Written as DNA, the CDR3 is TGCGCCAGCAGCGCGGGACAGAACACCGGGGAGCTGTTTTTT.

The V and J genes are TRBV19 and TRBJ1-1; a possible D gene is TRBD1 (6 bases). Per germline, CDR1 LNHDA and CDR2 SQIVND (reference sequence). V was cut by 4 bases and J by 5 bases, with 17 bases left in between. The CDR3 contains 15 residues. CDR3 amino acids: CASSNPGELETEAFF. The CDR3 nucleotides are TGTGCCAGTAGTAACCCAGGGGAACTGGAGACTGAAGCTTTCTTT.

The chain recombines TRBV25-1 with TRBJ2-5, with a tentative D call TRBD1 (6 bases). The V gene's germline CDR1 is MGHDK and CDR2 SYGVNS. The CDR3 covers 16 residues. Trimming pared 3 bases from V and 5 bases from J, leaving 19 bases between. The CDR3 region is CASSEPGTLSGETQYF. The CDR3, as DNA: TGTGCCAGCAGTGAGCCCGGGACACTCTCGGGGGAGACCCAGTACTTC.

The chain recombines TRBV30 with TRBJ2-2; D is unresolved. Germline CDR1 is GTSNPN and CDR2 is SVGIG (reference sequence). V gave up 3 bases and J gave up 1 base, with 9 bases separating them. The CDR3 runs 14 residues. DNA for the CDR3: TGTGCCTGGAGGTGGACGGGGAACACCGGGGAGCTGTTTTTT. Translating it yields CAWRWTGNTGELFF. The full variable domain, in which reference TRBV30 and TRBJ2-2 provide the parts outside the CDR3, is SQTIHQWPATLVQPVGSPLSLECTVEGTSNPNLYWYRQAAGRGLQLLFYSVGIGQISSEVPQNLSASRPQDRQFILSSKKLLLSDSGFYLCAWRWTGNTGELFFGEGSRLTVL.

A remark on this clone: Other DNA variants within this sample encode the same CDR3. The chain carries TRBV7-3 and TRBJ2-3, with D unclear. The V end was cut by 5 bases, the J end by 3 bases, with 6 bases between. Germline values: CDR1 SGHTA, CDR2 FQGTGA. This CDR3 region has 12 residues. The CDR3 DNA is TGTGCCAGCAGCCTGGGGACAGATACGCAGTATTTT. Amino acid sequence: CASSLGTDTQYF.

The chain links TRBV9 to TRBJ2-6; no firm D call. This CDR3 has 15 amino acids. Trimming shortened V by 4 bases and J by 0 bases, and 8 bases separated the two germline ends. Germline V gene sequence: CDR1 SGDLS, CDR2 YYNGEE. CDR3 amino acids: CASSPVRSGANVLTF. CDR3 nucleotide sequence: TGTGCCAGCAGCCCCGTGCGCTCTGGGGCCAACGTCCTGACTTTC.

The chain uses TRBV30 and TRBJ1-5, with 8 bases aligning to TRBD1. The CDR3 runs 16 residues. The V gene's germline CDR1 is GTSNPN and CDR2 SVGIG (reference sequence). J gave up 6 bases and V 1 base, and 11 bases lay outside the gene matches. CDR3 amino acids: CAWSGAGGRIGQPQHF. The DNA of the CDR3 is TGTGCCTGGAGTGGGGCAGGGGGCCGTATTGGTCAGCCCCAGCATTTT.

J is TRBJ2-2 and V is TRBV10-3, with D maybe TRBD1 (6 bases). Germline-derived CDR1 and CDR2 are ENHRY and SYGVKD. This CDR3 contains 14 residues. The V gene lost 9 bases and the J gene lost 0 bases, with 11 bases spanning the gap. The CDR3 region has the DNA TGTGCCATAGAACAGGGTGCGAACACCGGGGAGCTGTTTTTT. It specifies CAIEQGANTGELFF.

With respect to this clone: This sample also contains other DNA sequences that code for the same CDR3. The V call is TRBV5-4, the J call TRBJ2-5; the D is unclear. Germline loops: CDR1 SGHNT, CDR2 YYREEE (reference sequence). Trimming shortened V by 4 bases and J by 1 base, and 11 bases separated the two germline ends. This CDR3 is built from 14 residues. This chain's CDR3 is CASSPRTGQETQYF. DNA of the CDR3: TGTGCCAGCAGCCCCAGGACGGGCCAAGAGACCCAGTACTTC.

About this clone: Other DNA sequences in this sample translate to the same CDR3. The genes are TRBV4-1 and TRBJ2-5; a weak D match, TRBD1 (5 bases). The CDR3 extends over 13 amino acids. The germline CDR1 and CDR2 sequences are MGHRA and YSYEKL. The V end was cut by 1 base, the J end by 5 bases, with 8 bases between. This CDR3 reads CASSQGNRETQYF. For the CDR3, the DNA is TGCGCCAGCAGCCAAGGAAACAGGGAGACCCAGTACTTC.

The V and J genes are TRBV19 and TRBJ2-5; the match to TRBD1 covers 10 bases. Unmatched junction bases numbered 6, after V lost 0 bases and J lost 5 bases. Germline CDR1 is LNHDA and CDR2 is SQIVND (reference sequence). This CDR3 comprises 16 residues. CDR3: CASSIEMTGGRETQYF. The CDR3 nucleotides read TGTGCCAGTAGTATAGAGATGACAGGGGGCAGGGAGACCCAGTACTTC.

V gene TRBV30 combines with J gene TRBJ1-2; no clear D gene. Germline V CDR1 and CDR2: GTSNPN, SVGIG (reference sequence). This CDR3 has 12 amino acids. Trimming removed 0 bases from V and 7 bases from J, with 9 bases in between. The CDR3 DNA is TGTGCCTGGAGTGTACAAGAACGTGGCTACACCTTC. As protein: CAWSVQERGYTF.

The chain links TRBV6-5 to TRBJ1-1, with a weak D call TRBD1 (5 bases). The length of the CDR3 is 13 residues. Between the trimmed V and J ends, which lost 6 bases and 1 base, there was a span of 9 bases. The V gene's germline CDR1 is MNHEY and CDR2 SVGAGI. The CDR3 here is CASSQRGNTEAFF. Here the CDR3 DNA reads TGTGCCAGCAGCCAAAGGGGGAACACTGAAGCTTTCTTT.

CDR3 DNA: TGTGCCAGCAGTGCCGGTGCTAACCTGAACACCGGGGAGCTGTTTTTT. Protein: CASSAGANLNTGELFF. The V call is TRBV6-1, the J call TRBJ2-2; D is uncertain. The V gene lost 4 bases and the J gene lost 1 base, with 13 bases spanning the gap. The CDR3 has 16 residues. CDR1 and CDR2 (germline): MNHNS, SASEGT.

The chain has TRBV11-3 and TRBJ2-5; possibly TRBD1 for D (6 bases). This CDR3 has 15 amino acids. Germline assignment: CDR1 SGHNT and CDR2 YENEEA. V lost 3 bases and J 4 bases, leaving 15 bases between the germline ends. The DNA for the CDR3 is TGTGCCAGCAGCTTGGGCCAGGGGTGGGGAGAGACCCAGTACTTC. Encoded protein: CASSLGQGWGETQYF. The whole variable domain, remainder taken from reference TRBV11-3 and TRBJ2-5, is EAGVVQSPRYKIIEKKQPVAFWCNPISGHNTLYWYLQNLGQGPELLIRYENEEAVDDSQLPKDRFSAERLKGVDSTLKIQPAELGDSAVYLCASSLGQGWGETQYFGPGTRLLVL.

V usage is TRBV5-5 and J usage is TRBJ1-5; D remains ambiguous. The CDR3 is made up of 15 amino acids. In germline, CDR1 is SGHKS, CDR2 YYEKEE (reference sequence). Deletions cut 0 bases from V and 6 bases from J, with 13 bases between. The CDR3 is CASSLGLGMGQPQHF. The CDR3, as DNA: TGTGCCAGCAGCTTGGGGTTGGGGATGGGTCAGCCCCAGCATTTT.

This chain uses TRBV6-5 with TRBJ2-5; tentative D call: TRBD1 (6 bases). Gene TRBJ2-7 matches the end of the DNA better, so the J call may be wrong. Germline CDR1 reads MNHEY; CDR2 reads SVGAGI. The CDR3 spans 13 residues. CDR3 DNA: TGTGCCAGCAGGAGACAGGAGTCCTACGAGCAGTACTTC. It encodes CASRRQESYEQYF.

A single count supports this clone. This chain uses TRBV7-6 with TRBJ2-3, with D perhaps matching TRBD2 (6 bases). V lost 0 bases, J lost 4 bases, and 11 bases lay in between. The germline CDR1 and CDR2 sequences are SGHVS and FNYEAQ. The CDR3 extends over 15 amino acids. CDR3 amino acids: CASSLAGGGADTQYF. The CDR3 DNA reads TGTGCCAGCAGCTTAGCGGGAGGAGGTGCAGATACGCAGTATTTT.